These 13 T cell receptor beta chains were sequenced from one sample in a study of PD-L1 blockade in urothelial cancer. TCRdb keeps only in-frame clones here, not all; method: immunoSEQ multiplex PCR. The sample contains 25,000 to 30,000 clones, 80% to 90% of which appear only once. The specimen was PBMCs, collected around atezolizumab (anti-PD-L1) treatment. These receptors were collected from a man aged 50-59 years with urothelial cancer.

The CDR3 protein is CASSRTGRGYTF. The CDR3, as DNA: TGTGCCAGTAGTCGAACAGGTCGTGGCTACACCTTC. The J gene is TRBJ1-2, the V gene TRBV19, with D possibly being TRBD1 (5 bases). V gave up 5 bases and J gave up 7 bases, with 11 bases separating them. This CDR3 contains 12 residues. The germline gives CDR1 LNHDA, CDR2 SQIVND (reference sequence).

This chain connects TRBV14 to TRBJ1-5; D is undetermined. This CDR3 is built from 12 residues. V lost 4 bases to trimming and J lost 9 bases, with 10 bases between them. CDR1 is SGHDN, CDR2 FVKESK, per germline. The CDR3 coding sequence is TGTGCCAGCAGCCCCCGCAGTGGGCCCCAGCATTTT. This codes for CASSPRSGPQHF. Full variable domain (rest looked up from reference TRBV14 and TRBJ1-5): EAGVTQFPSHSVIEKGQTVTLRCDPISGHDNLYWYRRVMGKEIKFLLHFVKESKQDESGMPNNRFLAERTGGTYSTLKVQPAELEDSGVYFCASSPRSGPQHFGDGTRLSIL.

Points on this clone: Other DNA sequences from this sample encode an identical CDR3 as well. The V and J genes are TRBV27 and TRBJ2-5; 15 bases agree with TRBD2. The V and J ends lost 6 bases and 4 bases, in that order; junction bases with no gene match: 6. CDR1 and CDR2 (germline): MNHEY, SMNVEV (reference sequence). The CDR3 totals 16 residues. The CDR3 loop is CASSRGTSGRSETQYF. In DNA form, the CDR3 reads TGTGCCAGCAGCCGCGGGACTAGCGGGAGGTCAGAGACCCAGTACTTC.

The chain links TRBV27 to TRBJ2-7; D not certain. The CDR3 runs 13 residues. The germline V and J ends were trimmed by 0 bases and 2 bases, with 5 bases remaining between them. Germline-derived CDR1 and CDR2 are MNHEY and SMNVEV (reference sequence). CDR3 nucleotides: TGTGCCAGCAGTTTATCGAGAACCTACGAGCAGTACTTC. Protein sequence: CASSLSRTYEQYF.

The genes are TRBV28 and TRBJ2-3; 11 positions agree with TRBD2. The V segment lost 7 bases and the J segment 2 bases; nucleotides outside the gene matches: 2. The CDR3 has 14 amino acids. Germline assignment: CDR1 MDHEN and CDR2 SYDVKM. The CDR3 spells CASMTSGTTDTQYF. In DNA form, the CDR3 reads TGTGCCAGCATGACTAGCGGGACCACAGATACGCAGTATTTT. The complete variable domain, with remaining parts taken from reference TRBV28 and TRBJ2-3, reads DVKVTQSSRYLVKRTGEKVFLECVQDMDHENMFWYRQDPGLGLRLIYFSYDVKMKEKGDIPEGYSVSREKKERFSLILESASTNQTSMYLCASMTSGTTDTQYFGPGTRLTVL.

The CDR3 is CASSGRTSGRAVNEQFF. CDR3 in DNA: TGTGCCAGCAGTGGTAGGACTAGCGGGAGGGCCGTCAATGAGCAGTTCTTC. The J gene is TRBJ2-1, the V gene TRBV2, with 15 bases identical to TRBD2. The V segment lost 4 bases and the J segment 6 bases; nucleotides outside the gene matches: 7. Germline V gene data show CDR1 as SNHLY and CDR2 as FYNNEI. CDR3 length equals 17 residues.

CDR3 sequence reads: CASSFAEEKLFF. CDR3 in DNA: TGTGCCAGCAGCTTCGCGGAGGAGAAACTGTTTTTT. The chain carries TRBV11-2 and TRBJ1-4; no clear D. V lost 3 bases, J lost 11 bases, and 10 bases lay in between. Germline-derived CDR1 and CDR2 are SGHAT and FQNNGV. CDR3 length equals 12 residues.

The chain joins TRBV2 to TRBJ2-7; TRBD1 matches at 7 bases. Trimming removed 7 bases from V and 2 bases from J; junction bases left unmatched: 2. Looked up from germline, CDR1 is SNHLY and CDR2 is FYNNEI. The CDR3 consists of 12 residues. The CDR3 DNA reads TGTGCCAGCATGGGACAGCCCTACGAGCAGTACTTC. Protein product: CASMGQPYEQYF.

The V gene is TRBV7-2, the J gene TRBJ2-5, with a tentative D call TRBD2 (5 bases). The germline V gene encodes CDR1 SGHTA and CDR2 FQGNSA. The CDR3 covers 14 residues. V lost 3 bases and J 2 bases, leaving 10 bases between the germline ends. For the CDR3, the DNA is TGTGCCAGCAGCTTCTCAGCGGTTCAAGAGACCCAGTACTTC. The encoded protein is CASSFSAVQETQYF.

The chain carries TRBV7-3 and TRBJ2-2; D may be TRBD1 (5 bases). V lost 3 bases and J lost 8, with 13 bases in between. Germline V CDR1 and CDR2: SGHTA, FQGTGA. The CDR3 runs 14 residues. CDR3 amino acids: CASSLDQGWGELFF. The CDR3 nucleotides read TGTGCCAGCAGCTTGGACCAGGGATGGGGGGAGCTGTTTTTT.

This chain links TRBV13 with TRBJ2-2, with 7 bases matching TRBD1. Trimming took 8 bases from V and 7 from J; bases not matched to a gene: 13. Germline V lookup: CDR1 PRHDT, CDR2 FYEKMQ (reference sequence). This CDR3 spans 15 amino acids. Written as DNA, the CDR3 is TGTGCCAGCCAATTCCGACAGGGTGGATTCGGGGAGCTGTTTTTT. This codes for CASQFRQGGFGELFF.

The chain combines TRBV2 with TRBJ2-2; D is uncertain. Trimming stripped 4 bases from V and 4 bases from J, with 7 bases between. The germline V gene encodes CDR1 SNHLY and CDR2 FYNNEI. The CDR3 runs 13 residues. The CDR3 protein is CASSGTVTGELFF. As DNA, the CDR3 is TGTGCCAGCAGTGGTACAGTCACCGGGGAGCTGTTTTTT. Complete variable domain (other parts from reference TRBV2 and TRBJ2-2): EPEVTQTPSHQVTQMGQEVILRCVPISNHLYFYWYRQILGQKVEFLVSFYNNEISEKSEIFDDQFSVERPDGSNFTLKIRSTKLEDSAMYFCASSGTVTGELFFGEGSRLTVL.

Here the CDR3 reads CASSGQGERPQHF. The CDR3, as DNA: TGTGCCAGTAGTGGACAGGGGGAGCGGCCCCAGCATTTT. V is TRBV19 and J is TRBJ1-5; 10 nucleotides agree with TRBD1. Germline assignment: CDR1 LNHDA and CDR2 SQIVND (reference sequence). CDR3 length equals 13 residues. The V and J ends lost 5 bases and 9 bases, in that order; junction bases with no gene match: 4.